The 24 T cell receptor beta chains listed next were all sequenced from one sample in a study of graft-versus-host responses after intestinal transplantation. Method: immunoSEQ multiplex PCR; TCRdb's copy keeps in-frame clones and lacks some. The sample consists of over 45,000 clones, 85% to 95% of them appearing once. Sample: PBMCs, taken about 120 weeks after a first intestinal transplant, on the day of a second. These receptors all come from a human patient who received an intestinal transplant, so some T cells may come from the graft donor.

J is TRBJ2-7 and V is TRBV6-5; D ambiguous. The V gene's germline CDR1 is MNHEY and CDR2 SVGAGI. The germline V and J ends were trimmed by 5 bases and 3 bases, with 14 bases remaining between them. The CDR3 runs 14 residues. The CDR3 DNA sequence: TGTGCCAGCAGTGGCACTAACCCCTTCTACGAGCAGTACTTC. It translates to CASSGTNPFYEQYF.

This CDR3 is CAIALQPRPDEQYF. CDR3 DNA: TGTGCCATTGCTCTCCAACCCCGACCTGACGAGCAGTACTTC. The chain is built from TRBV10-3 and TRBJ2-7; D is undetermined. Trimming shortened V by 9 bases and J by 5 bases, and 20 bases separated the two germline ends. Germline CDR1 reads ENHRY; CDR2 reads SYGVKD. The CDR3 runs to 14 residues.

The J gene is TRBJ2-3, the V gene TRBV5-1, with a weak D call TRBD2 (7 bases). The CDR3 loop spans 19 amino acids. Germline CDR1 and CDR2: SGHRS and YFSETQ. Trimming cost V 0 bases and J 1 base, with 21 bases left between them. The DNA for the CDR3 is TGCGCCAGCAGCTTGGCCTGGGGGGGCCCGGTGGGGCGCACAGATACGCAGTATTTT. It translates to CASSLAWGGPVGRTDTQYF.

The chain couples TRBV6-1 to TRBJ2-2; maybe TRBD2 (5 bases). CDR1 and CDR2 (germline): MNHNS, SASEGT. This CDR3 contains 16 residues. With 0 bases removed from V and 3 bases from J, the gap between germline ends came to 11 bases. In nucleotides, the CDR3 is TGTGCCAGCAGTGAAGCTACAGCGGTGTACACCGGGGAGCTGTTTTTT. As protein: CASSEATAVYTGELFF.

This sequence joins TRBV5-1 and TRBJ2-7; TRBD1 agrees at 8 bases. Germline V gene lookup returns CDR1 SGHRS and CDR2 YFSETQ. The CDR3 totals 14 residues. The V and J ends lost 5 bases and 2 bases, in that order; junction bases with no gene match: 6. The CDR3 sequence: CASSQDRGAYEQYF. The DNA for the CDR3 is TGCGCCAGCAGTCAAGACAGGGGAGCCTACGAGCAGTACTTC. Supplemented by reference TRBV5-1 and TRBJ2-7, the full variable domain reads KAGVTQTPRYLIKTRGQQVTLSCSPISGHRSVSWYQQTPGQGLQFLFEYFSETQRNKGNFPGRFSGRQFSNSRSEMNVSTLELGDSALYLCASSQDRGAYEQYFGPGTRLTVT.

The CDR3 sequence is CASRPTGRLQYF. In DNA, the CDR3 is TGTGCCAGCAGGCCGACAGGGCGTTTGCAGTATTTT. The V and J genes are TRBV6-1 and TRBJ2-3, with 7 positions matching TRBD1. From germline, CDR1 is MNHNS and CDR2 SASEGT. Trimming removed 6 bases from V and 11 bases from J; junction bases left unmatched: 8. The CDR3 covers 12 residues.

The DNA for the CDR3 is TGCGCCAGCAGCGGGGGGACAAACTATGGCTACACCTTC. This gives the protein CASSGGTNYGYTF. This chain uses TRBV5-1 with TRBJ1-2; tentatively, D is TRBD1 (6 bases). This CDR3 spans 13 amino acids. V dropped 4 bases and J dropped 2 bases, with 9 bases sitting between them. The germline V gene has CDR1 SGHRS and CDR2 YFSETQ.

The V call is TRBV15, the J call TRBJ1-2, with TRBD1 as a possible D gene (5 bases). V gave up 3 bases and J gave up 0 bases, with 17 bases separating them. CDR1 is LNHNV and CDR2 is YYDKDF in the germline V gene (reference sequence). CDR3 length: 17 residues. CDR3 in DNA: TGTGCCACCAGCAGGGGGCGGTCGGGTCGGACTAACTATGGCTACACCTTC. Its protein is CATSRGRSGRTNYGYTF.

The chain employs TRBV7-2 and TRBJ2-7; either TRBD1 or TRBD2 may supply D (5 bases each). This CDR3 is built from 17 residues. V lost 1 base and J lost 0, with 16 bases in between. Germline CDR1 and CDR2: SGHTA and FQGNSA. The CDR3 DNA is TGTGCCAGCAGCTTAGGGTCGGTTGTGAGGGGCTCCTACGAGCAGTACTTC. It translates to CASSLGSVVRGSYEQYF.

The chain uses TRBV25-1 and TRBJ2-7; either TRBD1 or TRBD2 may supply D (5 bases each). V was cut by 3 bases and J by 2 bases, with 14 bases left in between. CDR1 MGHDK and CDR2 SYGVNS come from the germline V gene. This CDR3 is built from 15 residues. The CDR3: CASSDFLRGTYEQYF. The CDR3 DNA sequence: TGTGCCAGCAGTGATTTTTTGAGGGGCACCTACGAGCAGTACTTC.

The rearrangement uses TRBV28 and TRBJ1-2; no clear D. The CDR3 contains 11 residues. V was trimmed by 2 bases and J by 4 bases, leaving 2 bases between them. Germline V gene sequence: CDR1 MDHEN, CDR2 SYDVKM. CDR3 sequence: CASSLRYGYTF. DNA for the CDR3: TGTGCCAGCAGTTTACGCTATGGCTACACCTTC.

The sample holds one count of this clone. Other DNA sequences in this specimen translate into the identical CDR3. This chain joins TRBV6-6 and TRBJ2-1; TRBD1 agrees at 7 bases. The CDR3 extends over 14 amino acids. Germline-derived CDR1 and CDR2 are MNHNY and SVGAGI (reference sequence). Trimming at V came to 6 bases and at J to 2 bases, leaving 4 bases not matched to a gene. DNA of the CDR3: TGTGCCAGCAGAGACAGGGTCGCCTACAATGAGCAGTTCTTC. Translation gives CASRDRVAYNEQFF.

The chain employs TRBV4-1 and TRBJ2-2; the D is unclear. The CDR3 is made up of 15 amino acids. Deletions cut 1 base from V and 3 bases from J, with 9 bases between. Germline lookup yields CDR1 MGHRA and CDR2 YSYEKL. CDR3 coding DNA: TGCGCCAGCAGCCAAGGTAACAGCTACACCGGGGAGCTGTTTTTT. It codes for CASSQGNSYTGELFF.

This clone was seen a single time. The V call is TRBV27, the J call TRBJ2-7; 7 bases fit TRBD2. This CDR3 contains 16 residues. Germline V CDR1 and CDR2: MNHEY, SMNVEV (reference sequence). Trimming at V came to 4 bases and at J to 2 bases, leaving 11 bases not matched to a gene. The CDR3 bases are TGTGCCAGCAGTTGGGGGGGTGGTGGCACTCCCTACGAGCAGTACTTC. It translates to CASSWGGGGTPYEQYF.

The chain employs TRBV6-1 and TRBJ1-1; a possible D gene is TRBD1 (6 bases). The CDR3 length is 15 residues. V was pared by 4 bases and J by 0 bases, with 12 bases between. Per the germline V gene, CDR1 is MNHNS and CDR2 is SASEGT. The CDR3 loop is CASSGLTGLNTEAFF. CDR3 nucleotides: TGTGCCAGCAGTGGTCTGACAGGCTTGAACACTGAAGCTTTCTTT.

The V gene is TRBV12-5, the J gene TRBJ2-7; D not certain. This CDR3 region has 13 residues. Trimming left V 5 bases short and J 2 bases short, with 10 bases between. Germline lookup yields CDR1 LGHNT and CDR2 FRNRAP. The CDR3 nucleotides read TGTGCTAGTGGTCCCGAGGCCCCCTACGAGCAGTACTTC. Encoded protein: CASGPEAPYEQYF.

V and J are TRBV5-6 and TRBJ1-5, with 9 bases that match TRBD1. Germline V gives CDR1 SGHDT, CDR2 YYEEEE. V lost 4 bases, J lost 5 bases, and 10 bases stayed unmatched. The CDR3 is 16 amino acids. Here the CDR3 DNA reads TGTGCCAGCAGCATACAGGGGGCGAGTCGTTATCAGCCCCAGCATTTT. It translates to CASSIQGASRYQPQHF. The complete variable domain, with remaining parts taken from reference TRBV5-6 and TRBJ1-5, reads DAGVTQSPTHLIKTRGQQVTLRCSPKSGHDTVSWYQQALGQGPQFIFQYYEEEERQRGNFPDRFSGHQFPNYSSELNVNALLLGDSALYLCASSIQGASRYQPQHFGDGTRLSIL.

The chain couples TRBV9 to TRBJ2-3; D remains unclear. This CDR3 is 12 amino acids long. From germline, CDR1 is SGDLS and CDR2 YYNGEE. V dropped 0 bases and J dropped 6 bases, with 5 bases sitting between them. CDR3: CASSVVGDTQYF. The DNA of the CDR3 is TGTGCCAGCAGCGTAGTGGGGGATACGCAGTATTTT. The variable domain in full, with the rest retrieved from reference TRBV9 and TRBJ2-3, is DSGVTQTPKHLITATGQRVTLRCSPRSGDLSVYWYQQSLDQGLQFLIQYYNGEERAKGNILERFSAQQFPDLHSELNLSSLELGDSALYFCASSVVGDTQYFGPGTRLTVL.

The chain recombines TRBV9 with TRBJ2-3; unclear D gene. This CDR3 has 13 amino acids. The germline CDR1 and CDR2 sequences are SGDLS and YYNGEE. V dropped 0 bases and J dropped 4 bases, with 6 bases sitting between them. Here the CDR3 reads CASSVGDADTQYF. In nucleotides, the CDR3 is TGTGCCAGCAGCGTAGGGGATGCAGATACGCAGTATTTT.

In DNA form, the CDR3 reads TGTGCCTCAACCGACCTGTCGGGCTACGAGCAGTACTTC. This sequence encodes CASTDLSGYEQYF. The rearrangement joins TRBV30 to TRBJ2-7; D remains ambiguous. V was pared by 7 bases and J by 3 bases, with 16 bases between. This CDR3 has 13 amino acids. The germline V gene has CDR1 GTSNPN and CDR2 SVGIG (reference sequence).

CDR3 nucleotide sequence: TGTGCCAGCAGCCCCAAGACCAGGGAGACCCAGTACTTC. It specifies CASSPKTRETQYF. The chain recombines TRBV9 with TRBJ2-5, with D unresolved. Trimming removed 4 bases at V and 5 bases at J, with 12 bases between. This CDR3 spans 13 amino acids. Germline V lookup: CDR1 SGDLS, CDR2 YYNGEE.

This chain joins TRBV6-5 and TRBJ2-7; TRBD2 might be the D (6 bases). The germline V and J ends were trimmed by 5 bases and 3 bases, with 14 bases remaining between them. The CDR3 spans 14 residues. The germline V gene has CDR1 MNHEY and CDR2 SVGAGI. The CDR3 DNA reads as TGTGCCAGCAGTACTACGGGGGACCACTACGAGCAGTACTTC. It is translated as CASSTTGDHYEQYF.

The J gene is TRBJ2-2, the V gene TRBV19, with D perhaps TRBD1 (6 bases). The CDR3 runs 15 residues. The V end lost 3 bases, the J end lost 0 bases, and 8 bases lay between the germline ends. CDR1 and CDR2 from the germline V gene are LNHDA and SQIVND (reference sequence). CDR3 nucleotide sequence: TGTGCCAGTAGTATCGGACAGACGAACACCGGGGAGCTGTTTTTT. Translation gives CASSIGQTNTGELFF.

The rearrangement joins TRBV6-5 to TRBJ1-1; D ambiguous. Per the germline V gene, CDR1 is MNHEY and CDR2 is SVGAGI. The CDR3 sequence is 11 residues long. Trimming left V 7 bases short and J 8 bases short, with 11 bases between. The CDR3 protein is CASTQGPEAFF. In DNA form, the CDR3 reads TGTGCCAGCACCCAAGGCCCCGAAGCTTTCTTT.